The 5 T cell receptor beta chains below all came from one sample that was sequenced in a study of T cells in tuberculosis. Thawed, overnight-rested PBMC were stained with GMM-loaded CD1B tetramer, viability dye and anti-CD3, then sorted. The lipid loaded on the CD1B tetramers was C32 glucose monomycolate from Rhodococcus equi. Assay used: immunoSEQ multiplex PCR; TCRdb lists only in-frame clones, some missing. The sample has roughly 59,000 clones, 80% to 85% seen once; the top ten hold roughly 12%. Source material: CD1b-GMM tetramer-negative cells sorted from PBMCs. These receptors were taken from an adult woman with latent tuberculosis.

The chain uses TRBV19 and TRBJ2-3, with 9 bases lining up with TRBD2. V was clipped by 7 bases and J by 6 bases; unmatched bases: 17. This CDR3 contains 17 residues. Germline V lookup: CDR1 LNHDA, CDR2 SQIVND (reference sequence). The CDR3 coding sequence is TGTGCCAGTACTCCCCGTATTGGCGGGAGGGAGTTGGATACGCAGTATTTT. Its translation is CASTPRIGGRELDTQYF. Full variable domain (remainder filled in from reference TRBV19 and TRBJ2-3): DGGITQSPKYLFRKEGQNVTLSCEQNLNHDAMYWYRQDPGQGLRLIYYSQIVNDFQKGDIAEGYSVSREKKESFPLTVTSAQKNPTAFYLCASTPRIGGRELDTQYFGPGTRLTVL.

The chain couples TRBV10-2 to TRBJ1-5, with 8 bases lining up with TRBD1. CDR3 length: 15 residues. Germline-derived CDR1 and CDR2 are WSHSY and SAAADI. Trimming removed 5 bases from V and 2 bases from J; junction bases left unmatched: 5. CDR3 residues: CASSSLTGGNQPQHF. The CDR3 coding sequence is TGCGCCAGCAGTTCGCTGACAGGGGGCAATCAGCCCCAGCATTTT.

CDR3 in amino acids: CASSLGVIGRGLYEQYF. CDR3 DNA: TGTGCCAGCAGCTTAGGAGTGATCGGCAGGGGGCTATACGAGCAGTACTTC. The chain employs TRBV7-9 and TRBJ2-7, with 8 bases lining up with TRBD1. There are 17 residues in the CDR3. The germline gives CDR1 SEHNR, CDR2 FQNEAQ (reference sequence). The junction had 12 bases not matched to a gene; V was cut back by 1 base and J by 4 bases. The whole variable domain, remainder taken from reference TRBV7-9 and TRBJ2-7, is DTGVSQNPRHKITKRGQNVTFRCDPISEHNRLYWYRQTLGQGPEFLTYFQNEAQLEKSRLLSDRFSAERPKGSFSTLEIQRTEQGDSAMYLCASSLGVIGRGLYEQYFGPGTRLTVT.

This chain connects TRBV7-8 to TRBJ1-4; 7 nucleotides align to TRBD1. The CDR3 runs to 15 residues. Germline CDR1 and CDR2: SGHVS and FQNEAQ. Germline trimming cut 5 bases from V and 7 bases from J; bases unmatched to any gene: 10. The CDR3 is CASSPRDRVGEKLFF. The CDR3 DNA reads as TGTGCCAGCAGCCCGAGAGACAGGGTGGGTGAAAAACTGTTTTTT.

This sequence joins TRBV7-3 and TRBJ2-2, with TRBD2 identical over 9 bases. The germline gives CDR1 SGHTA, CDR2 FQGTGA. V was clipped by 8 bases and J by 6 bases; unmatched bases: 13. This CDR3 has 16 amino acids. Written as DNA, the CDR3 is TGTGCCAGCCCCCTTCCGGGACTAGCATCACCCGGGGAGCTGTTTTTT. It yields the protein CASPLPGLASPGELFF.